This is a list of T cell receptor beta chains from one sample in a study of cytomegalovirus exposure and HLA in healthy donors. Profiled with immunoSEQ multiplex PCR; TCRdb holds only in-frame clones, not every one. This sample has roughly 100,000 clones, with around 82% found just once. Input material: PBMCs. All receptors derive from a woman aged 18-29 years in good health and CMV-seropositive. CDR3s include the opening cysteine and the closing phenylalanine or tryptophan.

v_call: TRBV19
cdr3_aa: CASRPHQGQRGHQPQHF

v_call: TRBV2
cdr3_aa: CASRGGRGYYGYTF

v_call: TRBV10-3
cdr3_aa: CAISPGSLVQGSYEQYF

v_call: TRBV4-1
cdr3_aa: CASSQGPSGGAPDTQYF

v_call: TRBV7-9
cdr3_aa: CASSFPAGDSEQFF

v_call: TRBV19
cdr3_aa: CASSIVGVSGANVLTF

v_call: TRBV6-1
cdr3_aa: CASSEAASGRSYTF

v_call: TRBV7-9
cdr3_aa: CASSLDSRTGNTIYF

v_call: TRBV5-1
cdr3_aa: CASSFQTSSYNEQFF

v_call: TRBV5-1
cdr3_aa: CASSLHPGGRNNEQFF

v_call: TRBV5-1
cdr3_aa: CASSRTGTSGNNEQFF